A selection of T cell receptor beta chains follows, all from one sample in a study of PD-1 blockade in classical Hodgkin lymphoma. The repertoire was sequenced with immunoSEQ multiplex PCR; TCRdb's copy has only in-frame clones and lacks some. The sample lists around 17,000 clones, around 85% seen once, with 1% in the top ten. Source: CD4+ T cells from blood, taken at baseline. The receptors come from a human donor with classical Hodgkin lymphoma. Both conserved end residues are part of each CDR3. Fields, in order: clone size, D gene, V gene, J gene, CDR3 DNA, CDR3 protein. D genes are given only for firm matches. Size values are once, few and many counts, or a class for expanded clones, and some rows have none.

NA,NA,TRBV7-6,TRBJ2-2,TGTGCCAGCAGCTTTCTCGGTGCAGGGGCCACCGGGGAGCTGTTTTTT,CASSFLGAGATGELFF
NA,NA,TRBV6-5,TRBJ1-1,TGTGCCAGCACCACTCAGGGGAACACTGAAGCTTTCTTT,CASTTQGNTEAFF
NA,NA,TRBV5-1,TRBJ2-3,TGCGCCAGCAGCTTGCTTGACGGGACTAGCACAGATACGCAGTATTTT,CASSLLDGTSTDTQYF
NA,NA,TRBV18,TRBJ2-1,TGTGCCAGCTCACCGCAGGGAGACTCCTACAATGAGCAGTTCTTC,CASSPQGDSYNEQFF
NA,TRBD1,TRBV7-2,TRBJ1-2,TGTGCCAGCAGCTTAGCAGGGGGCTGGGATGGCTACACCTTC,CASSLAGGWDGYTF
once,NA,TRBV5-6,TRBJ2-5,TGTGCCAGCAGCTTAGATACAGGGTTCGGGGAGACCCAGTACTTC,CASSLDTGFGETQYF
few,NA,TRBV5-5,TRBJ2-1,TGTGCCAGCAGCTTGAGGGCTGGGACGGGGAATGAGCAGTTCTTC,CASSLRAGTGNEQFF
NA,TRBD2,TRBV19,TRBJ2-7,TGTGCCAGTACCCAAATGGGACTAGCGGGAGTGTCATCATCGGGGGAGCAGTACTTC,CASTQMGLAGVSSSGEQYF
NA,TRBD1,TRBV7-2,TRBJ2-7,TGTGCCAGCAGCTTCTCGGGACAGCGCTCCTACGAGCAGTACTTC,CASSFSGQRSYEQYF
NA,TRBD2,TRBV6-6,TRBJ2-7,TGTGCCAGCAGAGGGACCGTCGGGGGGTACTACGAGCAGTACTTC,CASRGTVGGYYEQYF
NA,NA,TRBV11-1,TRBJ2-3,TGTGCCAGCAGCTTCCAAGATACGCAGTATTTT,CASSFQDTQYF
NA,NA,TRBV6-5,TRBJ2-1,TGTGCCAGCAGTGCGGGGAGGTTGTTTGTTGAGCAGTTCTTC,CASSAGRLFVEQFF
NA,TRBD1,TRBV7-3,TRBJ2-2,TGTGCCAGCAGCCTGACCGGACAGGGCGCGAACACCGGGGAGCTGTTTTTT,CASSLTGQGANTGELFF
NA,NA,TRBV18,TRBJ1-4,TGTGCCAGCTCACCCGTGAGGGGCACTAATGAAAAACTGTTTTTT,CASSPVRGTNEKLFF
NA,TRBD1,TRBV10-3,TRBJ2-1,TGTGCCATCAGTGTGGACAGGGAAAGGGAGCAGTTCTTC,CAISVDREREQFF
NA,TRBD2,TRBV9,TRBJ2-5,TGTGCCAGCAGCGTAGGTGTAGCGGGAGGGCAAGAGACCCAGTACTTC,CASSVGVAGGQETQYF
NA,NA,TRBV19,TRBJ1-5,TGTGCCAGTAGTATAGATCTCGCAGGCTCTTCATATAGCAATCAGCCCCAGCATTTT,CASSIDLAGSSYSNQPQHF
once,NA,TRBV6-6,TRBJ2-3,TGTGCCAGCAGTCTGGGGAACACAGATACGCAGTATTTT,CASSLGNTDTQYF
NA,NA,TRBV2,TRBJ2-7,TGTGCCAGGGGGGGGGACACCTACGAGCAGTACTTC,CARGGDTYEQYF
NA,TRBD1,TRBV5-1,TRBJ2-2,TGCGCCAGCAGCTTGGGAGGGACAGGGTCCGGGGAGCTGTTTTTT,CASSLGGTGSGELFF
NA,NA,TRBV10-3,TRBJ1-1,TGTGCCATTAAGGGACCTAATGGGATGAACACTGAAGCTTTCTTT,CAIKGPNGMNTEAFF
NA,NA,TRBV6-4,TRBJ1-2,TGTGCCAGCAGTGACTCGAGTTTCGGGGACGTAAAGAGCTACACCTTC,CASSDSSFGDVKSYTF
NA,NA,TRBV5-5,TRBJ2-3,TGTGCCAGCAGCTTGGCGGCGGGGTGGGGAACAGATACGCAGTATTTT,CASSLAAGWGTDTQYF
NA,TRBD1,TRBV7-8,TRBJ2-4,TGTGCCAGCAGCTTAATAGACAGGGGGCTAGCCAAAAACATTCAGTACTTC,CASSLIDRGLAKNIQYF
NA,NA,TRBV15,TRBJ1-1,TGTGCCACCAGCTACCTCAGAGGGAATGGGTACACTGAAGCTTTCTTT,CATSYLRGNGYTEAFF
NA,NA,TRBV9,TRBJ2-7,TGTGCCAGCAGCTTTCGACCGGGGGACTACGAGCAGTACTTC,CASSFRPGDYEQYF
NA,TRBD1,TRBV2,TRBJ1-2,TGTGCCAGCAGTTTCGACGCCGGGACAGTGTATGGCTACACCTTC,CASSFDAGTVYGYTF
NA,NA,TRBV7-2,TRBJ2-6,TGTGCCAGCAGCTGGACCGGGACACCGTTCTCTGGGGCCAACGTCCTGACTTTC,CASSWTGTPFSGANVLTF
NA,NA,TRBV6-6,TRBJ2-7,TGTGCCAGCAGTTACCCACGGAACTACGAGCAGTACTTC,CASSYPRNYEQYF
once,TRBD1,TRBV10-3,TRBJ2-1,TGTGCCATCAGCCAATGGACAGGGACGACGGCTACTAAAAATGAGCAGTTCTTC,CAISQWTGTTATKNEQFF
NA,TRBD1,TRBV19,TRBJ1-2,TGTGCCAGTAGTATAGGAAAGGGGGCGAACTATGGCTACACCTTC,CASSIGKGANYGYTF
NA,TRBD1,TRBV19,TRBJ2-7,TGTGCCAGTAAGCGGGGTGGACAGGGGACTTACGAGCAGTACTTC,CASKRGGQGTYEQYF
NA,TRBD1,TRBV11-3,TRBJ2-5,TGTGCCAGCAGCTTGGGACAGGGGGCGGGGGAGACCCAGTACTTC,CASSLGQGAGETQYF
NA,NA,TRBV11-1,TRBJ2-2,TGTGCCAGCAGCTCCCCCTCAGGGCGGGTCGGGGAGCTGTTTTTT,CASSSPSGRVGELFF
NA,NA,TRBV18,TRBJ2-3,TGTGCCAGCCTCAGTGCAGATACGCAGTATTTT,CASLSADTQYF
NA,NA,TRBV2,TRBJ1-6,TGTGCCAGCACTCCGTTGTATTCACCCCTCCACTTT,CASTPLYSPLHF
NA,NA,TRBV19,TRBJ2-1,TGTGCCAGTAGTGCACAGAGCTCCTACAATGAGCAGTTCTTC,CASSAQSSYNEQFF
NA,NA,TRBV7-8,TRBJ1-4,TGTGCCAGCAGCTTAGCCCTAGTGGGTCGTGGTGAAAAACTGTTTTTT,CASSLALVGRGEKLFF
few,NA,TRBV10-3,TRBJ1-5,TGTGCCATCAGTGGGCGTTATAGCAATCAGCCCCAGCATTTT,CAISGRYSNQPQHF
NA,TRBD1,TRBV29-1,TRBJ2-5,TGCAGCGTCGACAGGGGAATGGGAGAGACCCAGTACTTC,CSVDRGMGETQYF
NA,NA,TRBV7-9,TRBJ1-4,TGTGCCAGCAGTGGGGTGTGGGGGCGAACTAATGAAAAACTGTTTTTT,CASSGVWGRTNEKLFF
NA,NA,TRBV4-3,TRBJ2-7,TGCGCCAGCAGCCAAGATTTGGCGGGCACGATCTCCTACGAGCAGTACTTC,CASSQDLAGTISYEQYF